This T cell receptor (beta chain) was recorded in a study of cytomegalovirus exposure and HLA in healthy donors. V lost 2 bases to trimming and J lost 0 bases, with 10 bases between them. The CDR3 extends over 14 amino acids. Looked up from germline, CDR1 is GTSNPN and CDR2 is SVGIG (reference sequence). The PCR used 60 Vbeta and 13 Jbeta primers. TCRdb's copy holds only in-frame clones and misses some; the assay was immunoSEQ multiplex PCR. The table lists over 80,000 clones, under 85% of them singletons. Study observations and caveats: TCR beta sequences reportedly predicted the HLA-A and HLA-B alleles of most subjects accurately.

As concerns this clone: Antigen unknown.

This clonotype was obtained from a woman in her thirties or forties in good health and CMV-seronegative. This chain uses TRBV30 with TRBJ1-2, with a tentative D call TRBD1 (6 bases). Sequenced sample: PBMCs. CDR3 region: CAWSPWTANYGYTF. CDR3 nucleotide sequence: TGTGCCTGGAGTCCGTGGACAGCTAACTATGGCTACACCTTC. The complete variable domain, with remaining parts taken from reference TRBV30 and TRBJ1-2, reads SQTIHQWPATLVQPVGSPLSLECTVEGTSNPNLYWYRQAAGRGLQLLFYSVGIGQISSEVPQNLSASRPQDRQFILSSKKLLLSDSGFYLCAWSPWTANYGYTFGSGTRLTVV.